This T cell receptor beta chain was documented in a study of breast tumors, draining lymph nodes, adjacent tissues. The CDR3 has 14 amino acids. V gave up 3 bases and J gave up 11 bases, with 15 bases separating them. Germline-derived CDR1 and CDR2 are SGDLS and YYNGEE. Axillary draining lymph nodes of breast cancer patients supplied the node samples. About this clonotype itself: Its cognate antigen is unknown.

TCRdb used MiXCR to reprocess the multiplex PCR reads, holding one entry per CDR3 protein. This table has about 230,000 distinct CDR3 sequences, 32% appearing once. Study-wide results and limits: The lymph node origin of tumor T cells was framed as consistent with a hypothesis, not demonstrated.

This sequence joins TRBV9 and TRBJ1-6; D gene uncertain. The receptor comes from a female donor with breast cancer. Some clones in this sample may be carry-over from other donors' samples. Sequencing used axillary lymph node tissue. As DNA, the CDR3 is TGTGCCAGCAGCGCAGCGGGTGTCGTGCCACCCCTCCACTTT. Its protein product is CASSAAGVVPPLHF.